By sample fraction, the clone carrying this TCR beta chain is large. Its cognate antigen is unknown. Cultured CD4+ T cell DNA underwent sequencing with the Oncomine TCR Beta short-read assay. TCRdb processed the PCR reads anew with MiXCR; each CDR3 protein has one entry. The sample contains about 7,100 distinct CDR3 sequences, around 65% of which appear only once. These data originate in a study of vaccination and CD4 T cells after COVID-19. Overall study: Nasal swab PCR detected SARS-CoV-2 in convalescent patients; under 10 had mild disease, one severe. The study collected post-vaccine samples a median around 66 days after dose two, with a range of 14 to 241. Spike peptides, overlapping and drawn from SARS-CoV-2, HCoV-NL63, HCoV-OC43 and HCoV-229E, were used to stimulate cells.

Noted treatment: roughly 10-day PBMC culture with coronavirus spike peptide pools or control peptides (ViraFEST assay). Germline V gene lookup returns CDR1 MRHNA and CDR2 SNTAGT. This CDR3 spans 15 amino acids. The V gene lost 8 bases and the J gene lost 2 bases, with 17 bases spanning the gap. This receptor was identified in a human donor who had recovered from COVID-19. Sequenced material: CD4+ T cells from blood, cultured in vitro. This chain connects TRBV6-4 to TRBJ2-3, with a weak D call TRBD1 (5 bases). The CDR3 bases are TGTGCCAGCGCGAAGAATCAGGGCGCCACAGATACGCAGTATTTT. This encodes CASAKNQGATDTQYF.